Following are 23 T cell receptor beta chains from one sample sequenced in a study of T-cell reconstitution after alpha-beta-depleted transplantation in children. A TCRbeta library incorporating unique molecular identifiers was prepared. MiXCR, applied by TCRdb to the PCR reads, yields one record per CDR3 protein. The data contain roughly 190,000 distinct CDR3 sequences, more than 14% of them singletons. This specimen consisted of PBMCs from the stem cell graft donor, obtained from the stem cell graft. All receptors derive from a human donor who donated a stem cell graft to a child with acute lymphoblastic leukemia.

This clonotype has ten or more counts. V gene TRBV12-3 or TRBV12-4 combines with J gene TRBJ1-1; TRBD1 might be the D (5 bases). This CDR3 comprises 14 residues. Trimming cost V 5 bases and J 4 bases, with 14 bases left between them. CDR3 in amino acids: CASSRDSRGTEAFF. CDR3 in DNA: TGTGCCAGCAGTCGGGACTCAAGAGGCACTGAAGCTTTCTTT.

Many counts were recorded for this clonotype. The chain has TRBV5-1 and TRBJ1-1; D gene unclear. Germline assignment: CDR1 SGHRS and CDR2 YFSETQ. The CDR3 runs 11 residues. V was trimmed by 5 bases and J by 3 bases, leaving 5 bases between them. DNA for the CDR3: TGCGCCAGCAGGTGGGACACTGAAGCTTTCTTT. Translated, it gives CASRWDTEAFF.

Note on this clonotype: A much more abundant neighbour one base away suggests this may be a read error. This chain joins TRBV20-1 and TRBJ2-6, with a weak D call TRBD1 (5 bases). Per germline, CDR1 DFQATT and CDR2 SNEGSKA (reference sequence). This CDR3 spans 14 amino acids. CDR3 protein: CSASADSGANGLTF. In DNA, the CDR3 is TGCAGTGCTAGTGCAGATTCTGGGGCCAACGGCCTGACTTTC.

This clonotype has at least ten counts. The V and J genes are TRBV18 and TRBJ1-6; TRBD1 is a possible D gene (5 bases). V was clipped by 3 bases and J by 6 bases, with 6 bases between them. This CDR3 has 13 amino acids. Germline V gives CDR1 KGHSH, CDR2 LQKENI. The CDR3 DNA reads as TGTGCCAGCTCACCGGGGGTTAATTCACCCCTCCACTTT. Its translation: CASSPGVNSPLHF.

The J gene is TRBJ2-2, the V gene TRBV19; 9 bases are shared with TRBD2. The J segment lost 7 bases and the V segment lost 7 bases, leaving 7 bases of the junction unmatched. CDR3 length equals 14 residues. CDR1 and CDR2 (germline): LNHDA, SQIVND (reference sequence). Here the CDR3 reads CASKVAGDNGELFF. CDR3 bases: TGTGCCAGTAAGGTAGCGGGAGATAACGGGGAGCTGTTTTTT.

This clonotype appeared a single time. The rearrangement uses TRBV7-9 and TRBJ2-1; 14 nucleotides align to TRBD2. This CDR3 region has 15 residues. Germline CDR1 is SEHNR and CDR2 is FQNEAQ (reference sequence). J lost 15 bases, V lost 0 bases, and 7 bases had no gene match. CDR3 coding DNA: TGTGCCAGCAGCTTAGCGCGACTAGCGGGAGGGCGGGTGTTCTTC. It encodes CASSLARLAGGRVFF.

This clonotype came up many times. The V call is TRBV7-9, the J call TRBJ2-1, with 10 bases lining up with TRBD2. CDR1 is SEHNR and CDR2 is FQNEAQ in the germline V gene (reference sequence). J was trimmed by 8 bases and V by 5 bases; bases with no gene match: 3. The CDR3 contains 13 residues. CDR3 in DNA: TGTGCCAGCAGCGCTAGCGGGAGATATGAGCAGTTCTTC. Protein product: CASSASGRYEQFF.

Ten or more counts support this clonotype. The chain has TRBV10-3 and TRBJ2-1; D unclear. V lost 1 base and J 6 bases, leaving 4 bases between the germline ends. This CDR3 has 12 amino acids. Germline V lookup: CDR1 ENHRY, CDR2 SYGVKD. The CDR3: CAISELGNEQFF. The CDR3 DNA follows: TGTGCCATCAGTGAGTTGGGCAATGAGCAGTTCTTC.

This clonotype was found many times. The chain recombines TRBV6-5 with TRBJ1-1; D not resolved. Germline V CDR1 and CDR2: MNHEY, SVGAGI. V was shortened by 0 bases and J by 3 bases, with 11 bases between the two germline ends. This CDR3 comprises 15 residues. The CDR3 loop reads CASSYSRTGYTEAFF. The CDR3, as DNA: TGTGCCAGCAGTTACTCCAGGACGGGATACACTGAAGCTTTCTTT.

There are many counts of this clonotype. The rearrangement uses TRBV20-1 and TRBJ2-2; no firm D call. Germline V gene data show CDR1 as DFQATT and CDR2 as SNEGSKA (reference sequence). The CDR3 length is 15 residues. V lost 3 bases, J lost 3 bases, and 14 bases lay in between. As DNA, the CDR3 is TGCAGTGCTAGCCGGTTGGGTACCGACACCGGGGAGCTGTTTTTT. It specifies CSASRLGTDTGELFF.

This clonotype showed up many times. This chain uses TRBV12-3 or TRBV12-4 with TRBJ2-1; 7 nucleotides align to TRBD2. There are 14 residues in the CDR3. V was clipped by 3 bases and J by 8 bases; unmatched bases: 7. CDR3 in DNA: TGTGCCAGCAGTTTTCAGCGGGATAACCATGAGCAGTTCTTC. This translates into CASSFQRDNHEQFF.

This clonotype occurred many times. This chain joins TRBV24-1 and TRBJ1-5; D is perhaps TRBD1 (5 bases). The germline gives CDR1 KGHDR, CDR2 SFDVKD. The CDR3 sequence is 17 residues long. Trimming removed 2 bases from V and 1 base from J, with 14 bases in between. The CDR3 protein is CATSDSRTFQSNQPQHF. The CDR3 bases are TGTGCCACCAGTGATTCACGGACATTCCAGAGCAATCAGCCCCAGCATTTT.

This clonotype was seen repeatedly, ten times or more. This sequence joins TRBV18 and TRBJ2-5; either TRBD1 or TRBD2 may fit D (5 bases each). The CDR3 runs to 13 residues. In germline, CDR1 is KGHSH, CDR2 LQKENI. Trimming took off 1 base at V and 5 bases at J, with 8 bases between the two ends. CDR3 protein: CASSPRGAETQYF. As DNA, the CDR3 is TGTGCCAGCTCACCACGAGGGGCGGAGACCCAGTACTTC.

The table lists this clonotype with many counts. This chain connects TRBV24-1 to TRBJ2-2; 11 nucleotides line up with TRBD2. Trimming at V came to 1 base and at J to 2 bases, leaving 5 bases not matched to a gene. The CDR3 is 18 residues long. CDR1 KGHDR and CDR2 SFDVKD come from the germline V gene. The CDR3 sequence is CATSDFSGTSGNTGELFF. CDR3 nucleotides: TGTGCCACCAGTGATTTCTCGGGGACTAGCGGTAACACCGGGGAGCTGTTTTTT.

This clonotype was recorded at least ten times. This chain connects TRBV7-9 to TRBJ2-7; 8 positions match TRBD1. The CDR3 contains 14 residues. Germline CDR1 SEHNR, CDR2 FQNEAQ (reference sequence). V gave up 3 bases and J gave up 5 bases; unmatched junction bases: 6. The CDR3 DNA is TGTGCCAGCAGCTTCCAGGGGGCTACTGACGAGCAGTACTTC. Encoded protein: CASSFQGATDEQYF.

This clonotype was recorded at least ten times. The CDR3 region is CASRNRAKNTEAFF. The CDR3 coding sequence is TGCGCCAGCAGAAACAGGGCAAAGAACACTGAAGCTTTCTTT. The rearrangement links TRBV4-1 to TRBJ1-1, with a tentative D call TRBD1 (6 bases). The CDR3 totals 14 residues. The germline gives CDR1 MGHRA, CDR2 YSYEKL. V shed 6 bases and J shed 1 base, with 12 bases lying between them.

Ten or more counts support this clonotype. The gene calls are TRBV5-5 and TRBJ2-2; D is ambiguous. CDR1 and CDR2 (germline): SGHKS, YYEKEE (reference sequence). The CDR3 length is 16 residues. Between the trimmed V and J ends, which lost 2 bases and 3 bases, there was a span of 14 bases. The CDR3 sequence: CASSFIGGGDTGELFF. DNA of the CDR3: TGTGCCAGCAGCTTTATTGGCGGCGGCGACACCGGGGAGCTGTTTTTT. Using reference TRBV5-5 and TRBJ2-2 for the parts outside the CDR3, the full variable domain is DAGVTQSPTHLIKTRGQQVTLRCSPISGHKSVSWYQQVLGQGPQFIFQYYEKEERGRGNFPDRFSARQFPNYSSELNVNALLLGDSALYLCASSFIGGGDTGELFFGEGSRLTVL.

This clonotype was detected only a few times. V usage is TRBV6-5 and J usage is TRBJ2-7, with D perhaps matching TRBD2 (6 bases). The CDR3 runs 12 residues. V dropped 6 bases and J dropped 7 bases, with 13 bases sitting between them. The germline V gene has CDR1 MNHEY and CDR2 SVGAGI. The CDR3 is CASRKQAGEQYF. In nucleotides, the CDR3 is TGTGCCAGCAGAAAACAGGCGGGGGAGCAGTACTTC.

The sample holds a few counts of this clonotype. The chain uses TRBV20-1 and TRBJ1-1; TRBD1 might be the D (5 bases). V was pared by 5 bases and J by 1 base, with 14 bases between. Germline V gene data show CDR1 as DFQATT and CDR2 as SNEGSKA (reference sequence). This CDR3 region has 14 residues. CDR3 region: CSALSGGSNTEAFF. The CDR3 DNA reads as TGCAGTGCTCTCTCGGGGGGATCGAACACTGAAGCTTTCTTT.

This clonotype was seen at least ten times. The V and J genes are TRBV5-1 and TRBJ2-5; a weak D match, TRBD2 (6 bases). The V gene lost 0 bases and the J gene lost 5 bases, with 11 bases spanning the gap. Germline V gives CDR1 SGHRS, CDR2 YFSETQ. This CDR3 region has 14 residues. CDR3: CASSLDGRLETQYF. DNA for the CDR3: TGCGCCAGCAGCTTGGACGGGAGACTGGAGACCCAGTACTTC. Together with reference TRBV5-1 and TRBJ2-5, the CDR3 gives the full variable domain: KAGVTQTPRYLIKTRGQQVTLSCSPISGHRSVSWYQQTPGQGLQFLFEYFSETQRNKGNFPGRFSGRQFSNSRSEMNVSTLELGDSALYLCASSLDGRLETQYFGPGTRLLVL.

This clonotype was counted ten times or more. This chain connects TRBV20-1 to TRBJ2-3; 7 bases are shared with TRBD2. This CDR3 has 15 residues. The germline V gene has CDR1 DFQATT and CDR2 SNEGSKA (reference sequence). V lost 6 bases to trimming and J lost 0 bases; unmatched junction nucleotides: 9. CDR3 region: CSATSPSGSTDTQYF. The CDR3 DNA reads as TGCAGTGCCACATCTCCTAGCGGAAGCACAGATACGCAGTATTTT.

This clonotype was recorded at least ten times. The rearrangement uses TRBV12-3 or TRBV12-4 and TRBJ1-2; D might be TRBD1 (6 bases). There are 15 residues in the CDR3. Trimming took off 6 bases at V and 5 bases at J, with 19 bases between the two ends. CDR3 coding DNA: TGTGCCAGCAGCACAGACAGGACGATGAAGTATGGCTACACCTTC. Residues: CASSTDRTMKYGYTF.

This clonotype has ten or more counts. CDR3 sequence reads: CASSLGQDTYNEQFF. The CDR3 bases are TGCGCCAGCAGCTTGGGACAGGACACCTACAATGAGCAGTTCTTC. The gene calls are TRBV5-1 and TRBJ2-1; possibly TRBD1 for D (6 bases). The ends were cut back, 0 bases at V and 2 bases at J, with 9 bases in the middle. The germline V gene has CDR1 SGHRS and CDR2 YFSETQ. This CDR3 comprises 15 residues.